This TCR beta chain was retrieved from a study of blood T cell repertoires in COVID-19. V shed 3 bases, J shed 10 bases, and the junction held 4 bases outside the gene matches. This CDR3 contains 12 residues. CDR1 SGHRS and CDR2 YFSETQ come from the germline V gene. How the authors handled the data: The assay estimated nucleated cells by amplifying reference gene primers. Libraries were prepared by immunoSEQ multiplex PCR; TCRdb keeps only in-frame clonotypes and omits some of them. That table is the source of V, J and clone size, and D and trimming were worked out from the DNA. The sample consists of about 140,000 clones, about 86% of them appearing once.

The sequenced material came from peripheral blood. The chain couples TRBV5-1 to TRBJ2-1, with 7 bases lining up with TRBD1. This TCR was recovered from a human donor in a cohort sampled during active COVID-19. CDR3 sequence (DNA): TGCGCCAGCAGCTCCCAGGGGGTCGAGCAGTTCTTC. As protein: CASSSQGVEQFF.